Shown below are 28 T cell receptor beta chains from a single sample sequenced in a study of shared clonotypes between healthy human individuals. Naive CD8 isolation took CD45RO-negative cells positively selected for CCR7 and excluded terminally differentiated effector memory CD45RA+ cells. Clones were sequenced by immunoSEQ multiplex PCR, and TCRdb holds only the in-frame ones, with some missing. The sample has some 2.1 million clones, 93% seen once. Sequencing was done on a sample of naive CD8+ T cells from PBMCs. The receptors stem from a man younger than 35 in good health. Some clones in this sample may be carry-over from other donors' samples.

The chain has TRBV7-9 and TRBJ1-1; D gene unclear. V gave up 8 bases and J gave up 6 bases, with 13 bases separating them. The CDR3 is 12 amino acids. Germline lookup yields CDR1 SEHNR and CDR2 FQNEAQ (reference sequence). CDR3 coding DNA: TGTGCCAGCGTTCCAGGTACGGCTGAAGCTTTCTTT. Translation gives CASVPGTAEAFF.

J is TRBJ2-2 and V is TRBV7-7, with D possibly matching TRBD2 (5 bases). Germline loops: CDR1 SSHAT, CDR2 FNYEAQ (reference sequence). The germline V and J ends were trimmed by 0 bases and 8 bases, with 10 bases remaining between them. CDR3 length: 14 amino acids. DNA for the CDR3: TGTGCCAGCAGCTTAGCTGAGGGAGTAGGGGAGCTGTTTTTT. Translating it yields CASSLAEGVGELFF.

This clone appeared a few times. The same CDR3 also results from other DNA sequences found in this sample. This chain links TRBV19 with TRBJ1-1, with no clear D. Germline loops: CDR1 LNHDA, CDR2 SQIVND (reference sequence). The CDR3 runs 14 residues. Trimming removed 1 base from V and 2 bases from J, with 8 bases in between. This CDR3 is CASSIAERNTEAFF. The CDR3 coding sequence is TGTGCCAGTAGTATAGCTGAGAGAAACACTGAAGCTTTCTTT.

This clone appeared once. The rearrangement uses TRBV5-4 and TRBJ2-7; TRBD1 might be the D (6 bases). This CDR3 comprises 14 residues. Trimming shortened V by 0 bases and J by 5 bases, and 12 bases separated the two germline ends. The germline V gene has CDR1 SGHNT and CDR2 YYREEE (reference sequence). The CDR3 sequence is CASSLAEGVHEQYF. The CDR3 region has the DNA TGTGCCAGCAGCTTGGCCGAGGGGGTCCACGAGCAGTACTTC.

The chain recombines TRBV7-6 with TRBJ1-1; possible D gene TRBD1, 5 bases. The V gene lost 1 base and the J gene lost 4 bases, with 7 bases spanning the gap. This CDR3 has 13 amino acids. Germline V gene lookup returns CDR1 SGHVS and CDR2 FNYEAQ. Written as DNA, the CDR3 is TGTGCCAGCAGCTTAGGACAGAGCACTGAAGCTTTCTTT. Translating gives CASSLGQSTEAFF.

This sequence joins TRBV7-6 and TRBJ2-5, with 10 positions matching TRBD2. Trimming at V came to 5 bases and at J to 3 bases, leaving 9 bases not matched to a gene. Looked up from germline, CDR1 is SGHVS and CDR2 is FNYEAQ. This CDR3 has 16 residues. The CDR3 DNA reads as TGTGCCAGCAGCCAGTGGGCTAGCGGGGGAAAAGAGACCCAGTACTTC. It translates to CASSQWASGGKETQYF.

Written as DNA, the CDR3 is TGTGCCAGCAGTTTTAGCAGGTCCACCGGGGAGCTGTTTTTT. Translating it yields CASSFSRSTGELFF. The V and J genes are TRBV27 and TRBJ2-2, with unresolved D. Germline values: CDR1 MNHEY, CDR2 SMNVEV (reference sequence). V was pared by 3 bases and J by 4 bases, with 9 bases between. The CDR3 spans 14 residues.

In regard to this clone: Distinct nucleotide sequences in the sample also encode this CDR3. CDR3 nucleotides: TGTGCCAGTAGTACGGGACAGGGGGCCTATGGCTACACCTTC. This sequence encodes CASSTGQGAYGYTF. The gene calls are TRBV19 and TRBJ1-2; 12 nucleotides agree with TRBD1. CDR3 length: 14 residues. With V trimmed by 4 bases and J by 4 bases, 1 base remained unmatched. Germline V gives CDR1 LNHDA, CDR2 SQIVND (reference sequence).

This chain uses TRBV5-6 with TRBJ2-7; 7 nucleotides line up with TRBD1. The germline gives CDR1 SGHDT, CDR2 YYEEEE. The trim removed 3 bases at V and 4 bases at J, leaving 10 bases unmatched. The CDR3 sequence is 15 residues long. CDR3 DNA: TGTGCCAGCAGCTCGGGGACAGAGGCCGAGTACGAGCAGTACTTC. Translated: CASSSGTEAEYEQYF.

The rearrangement joins TRBV6-4 to TRBJ1-1, with D possibly TRBD1 on 5 matching bases. The CDR3 runs 13 residues. Trimming stripped 0 bases from V and 7 bases from J, with 9 bases between. The germline V gene encodes CDR1 MRHNA and CDR2 SNTAGT. CDR3 DNA: TGTGCCAGCAGTGACTCGACCGGGGGTGAAGCTTTCTTT. This codes for CASSDSTGGEAFF.

The rearrangement joins TRBV5-1 to TRBJ2-1; 9 nucleotides line up with TRBD2. The CDR3 has 16 amino acids. V was pared by 2 bases and J by 2 bases, with 5 bases of the junction left unmatched. Germline V gives CDR1 SGHRS, CDR2 YFSETQ. The CDR3 protein is CASSLSGRTAYNEQFF. Here the CDR3 DNA reads TGCGCCAGCAGCTTAAGCGGGAGGACAGCCTACAATGAGCAGTTCTTC. The whole variable domain, filled in from reference TRBV5-1 and TRBJ2-1, reads KAGVTQTPRYLIKTRGQQVTLSCSPISGHRSVSWYQQTPGQGLQFLFEYFSETQRNKGNFPGRFSGRQFSNSRSEMNVSTLELGDSALYLCASSLSGRTAYNEQFFGPGTRLTVL.

This clone was detected once. The V call is TRBV7-9, the J call TRBJ2-2; TRBD1 matches at 9 bases. CDR1 SEHNR and CDR2 FQNEAQ come from the germline V gene (reference sequence). The CDR3 is 16 amino acids. J gave up 2 bases and V 5 bases, and 6 bases lay outside the gene matches. As DNA, the CDR3 is TGTGCCAGCAGCCACATGGGACAGGGAAACACCGGGGAGCTGTTTTTT. Its translation: CASSHMGQGNTGELFF.

Note on this clone: Other nucleotide sequences in the sample specify the same CDR3. This chain links TRBV4-3 with TRBJ1-4; 8 bases agree with TRBD1. V lost 1 base and J lost 7; bases outside the gene matches: 5. The CDR3 length is 15 residues. From germline, CDR1 is LGHNA and CDR2 YSLEER. The CDR3 reads CASSQGTGRGEKLFF. CDR3 DNA: TGCGCCAGCAGCCAAGGGACAGGGCGAGGTGAAAAACTGTTTTTT.

This chain connects TRBV9 to TRBJ1-4; weak D call: TRBD1 (5 bases). The CDR3 runs to 13 residues. Germline V gene lookup returns CDR1 SGDLS and CDR2 YYNGEE. V shed 4 bases and J shed 10 bases, with 14 bases lying between them. The CDR3 DNA reads TGTGCCAGCAGCCCTCCCCAGAGGGGAAAACTGTTTTTT. Its translation is CASSPPQRGKLFF.

V and J are TRBV7-9 and TRBJ1-3, with a possible D match to TRBD1 (6 bases). Deletions cut 0 bases from V and 4 bases from J, with 13 bases between. The CDR3 is made up of 16 amino acids. Germline V CDR1 and CDR2: SEHNR, FQNEAQ (reference sequence). The CDR3 DNA reads as TGTGCCAGCAGCTTAGCCGCGGGGGCGGTGGGAAACACCATATATTTT. It translates to CASSLAAGAVGNTIYF.

This clone was detected once. CDR3 DNA: TGTGCCAGTACCCCCGCCCAAGTACCCAATGGCTACACCTTC. This gives the protein CASTPAQVPNGYTF. The genes are TRBV19 and TRBJ1-2, with unresolved D. Germline V CDR1 and CDR2: LNHDA, SQIVND (reference sequence). V was shortened by 7 bases and J by 6 bases, with 18 bases between the two germline ends. The CDR3 is made up of 14 amino acids.

The rearrangement links TRBV5-8 to TRBJ2-6; D gene uncertain. The CDR3 sequence is 15 residues long. CDR1 is SGHTS, CDR2 YDEGEE, per germline. V gave up 2 bases and J gave up 0 bases, with 6 bases separating them. In DNA form, the CDR3 reads TGTGCCAGCAGCTTCTGGGTCTCTGGGGCCAACGTCCTGACTTTC. It is translated as CASSFWVSGANVLTF.

Turning to this clone: Within the sample, other DNA sequences also encode this same CDR3. The J gene is TRBJ1-2, the V gene TRBV7-2; D perhaps matches TRBD1 (5 bases). The V and J ends lost 5 bases and 4 bases respectively, with 11 bases between them. The CDR3 has 13 amino acids. Germline V lookup: CDR1 SGHTA, CDR2 FQGNSA. CDR3 in amino acids: CASSPGGVYGYTF. CDR3 bases: TGTGCCAGCAGCCCTGGGGGGGTCTATGGCTACACCTTC.

The rearrangement joins TRBV11-2 to TRBJ2-3; TRBD1 aligns across 9 bases. Trimming at V came to 1 base and at J to 4 bases, leaving 6 bases not matched to a gene. This CDR3 spans 16 amino acids. The germline CDR1 and CDR2 sequences are SGHAT and FQNNGV. CDR3 bases: TGTGCCAGCAGCTTAGGGAACAGGGGGCGGCCAGATACGCAGTATTTT. It specifies CASSLGNRGRPDTQYF.

This chain connects TRBV4-2 to TRBJ1-2; 7 nucleotides agree with TRBD1. There are 12 residues in the CDR3. The germline V gene has CDR1 LGHNA and CDR2 YNFKEQ. J lost 8 bases, V lost 5 bases, and 5 bases had no gene match. CDR3 region: CASSTTGDGYTF. The CDR3 nucleotides are TGTGCCAGCAGCACTACAGGGGACGGCTACACCTTC.

This chain uses TRBV15 with TRBJ2-1; D remains ambiguous. Looked up from germline, CDR1 is LNHNV and CDR2 is YYDKDF (reference sequence). This CDR3 spans 12 amino acids. Between the trimmed V and J ends, which lost 4 bases and 8 bases, there was a span of 9 bases. The CDR3 DNA follows: TGTGCCACCAGCACAATCGGTTATGAGCAGTTCTTC. Amino acids: CATSTIGYEQFF. Full variable domain (outside the CDR3, taken from reference TRBV15 and TRBJ2-1): DAMVIQNPRYQVTQFGKPVTLSCSQTLNHNVMYWYQQKSSQAPKLLFHYYDKDFNNEADTPDNFQSRRPNTSFCFLDIRSPGLGDTAMYLCATSTIGYEQFFGPGTRLTVL.

Concerning this clone itself: The sample has other DNA sequences that encode this CDR3 too. The V call is TRBV28, the J call TRBJ2-5, with TRBD1 matching over 7 bases. This CDR3 region has 14 residues. Germline V lookup: CDR1 MDHEN, CDR2 SYDVKM. Trimming cost V 2 bases and J 2 bases; bases outside gene matches: 2. Here the CDR3 DNA reads TGTGCCAGCAGTTTAGGGACAGTTCAAGAGACCCAGTACTTC. It specifies CASSLGTVQETQYF.

The chain has TRBV28 and TRBJ2-7; 10 bases map to TRBD2. The V segment lost 2 bases and the J segment 3 bases; nucleotides outside the gene matches: 4. The CDR3 loop spans 15 amino acids. CDR1 and CDR2 (germline): MDHEN, SYDVKM. CDR3 DNA sequence: TGTGCCAGCAGTTTAGGGCTAGCGGGAGTCTACGAGCAGTACTTC. Protein product: CASSLGLAGVYEQYF. Full variable domain (outside the CDR3, taken from reference TRBV28 and TRBJ2-7): DVKVTQSSRYLVKRTGEKVFLECVQDMDHENMFWYRQDPGLGLRLIYFSYDVKMKEKGDIPEGYSVSREKKERFSLILESASTNQTSMYLCASSLGLAGVYEQYFGPGTRLTVT.

The chain employs TRBV5-1 and TRBJ2-1; 11 positions agree with TRBD2. With 8 bases clipped from V and 9 bases from J, the junction kept 13 bases outside the gene matches. CDR1 SGHRS and CDR2 YFSETQ come from the germline V gene. The CDR3 sequence is 15 residues long. CDR3 in amino acids: CASASGRPSKIEQFF. CDR3 coding DNA: TGCGCCAGTGCTAGCGGGAGGCCGTCCAAAATTGAGCAGTTCTTC.

V usage is TRBV11-2 and J usage is TRBJ1-4, with D perhaps matching TRBD1 (5 bases). V gave up 9 bases and J gave up 8 bases, with 25 bases separating them. The CDR3 extends over 16 amino acids. CDR1 SGHAT and CDR2 FQNNGV come from the germline V gene. CDR3 in DNA: TGTGCCAGTCAGCCCGGTTGGGGGAGATTAGAGGAAAAACTGTTTTTT. Translation: CASQPGWGRLEEKLFF.

This clone was counted between two and nine times. The rearrangement links TRBV11-2 to TRBJ2-7; TRBD2 agrees at 12 bases. The CDR3 is made up of 19 amino acids. Looked up from germline, CDR1 is SGHAT and CDR2 is FQNNGV. Trimming removed 1 base from V and 0 bases from J; junction bases left unmatched: 10. The chain's CDR3 is CASSLVPASGRVSSYEQYF. DNA of the CDR3: TGTGCCAGCAGCTTAGTTCCCGCTAGCGGGAGGGTGAGCTCCTACGAGCAGTACTTC.

The chain carries TRBV6-6 and TRBJ2-5, with D possibly matching TRBD2 (5 bases). Germline V gene lookup returns CDR1 MNHNY and CDR2 SVGAGI (reference sequence). CDR3 size: 13 residues. V was cut by 5 bases and J by 2 bases, with 9 bases left in between. The CDR3 loop is CASSTREQETQYF. The DNA for the CDR3 is TGTGCCAGCAGTACACGGGAACAAGAGACCCAGTACTTC.

This clone was found a few times. The chain links TRBV7-3 to TRBJ2-1; 12 bases line up with TRBD1. Trimming took 1 base from V and 10 from J; bases not matched to a gene: 8. The V gene's germline CDR1 is SGHTA and CDR2 FQGTGA. This CDR3 has 16 residues. The CDR3 sequence is CASSLSGQGQGAEQFF. The CDR3 DNA sequence: TGTGCCAGCAGCTTAAGTGGGCAGGGACAGGGGGCAGAGCAGTTCTTC.